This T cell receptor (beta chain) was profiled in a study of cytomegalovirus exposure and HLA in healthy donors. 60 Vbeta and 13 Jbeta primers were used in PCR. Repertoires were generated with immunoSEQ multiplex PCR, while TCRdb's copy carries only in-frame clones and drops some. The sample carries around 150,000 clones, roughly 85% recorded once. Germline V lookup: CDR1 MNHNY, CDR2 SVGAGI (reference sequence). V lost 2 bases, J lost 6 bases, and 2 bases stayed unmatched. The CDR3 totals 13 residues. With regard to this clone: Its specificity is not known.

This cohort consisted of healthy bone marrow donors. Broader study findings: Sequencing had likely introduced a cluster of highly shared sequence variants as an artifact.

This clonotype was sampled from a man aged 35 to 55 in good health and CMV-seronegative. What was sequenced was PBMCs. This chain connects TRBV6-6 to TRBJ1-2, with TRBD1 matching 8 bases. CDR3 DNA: TGTGCCAGCAGTTACGCGACAGGGGATGGCTACACCTTC. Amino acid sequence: CASSYATGDGYTF.